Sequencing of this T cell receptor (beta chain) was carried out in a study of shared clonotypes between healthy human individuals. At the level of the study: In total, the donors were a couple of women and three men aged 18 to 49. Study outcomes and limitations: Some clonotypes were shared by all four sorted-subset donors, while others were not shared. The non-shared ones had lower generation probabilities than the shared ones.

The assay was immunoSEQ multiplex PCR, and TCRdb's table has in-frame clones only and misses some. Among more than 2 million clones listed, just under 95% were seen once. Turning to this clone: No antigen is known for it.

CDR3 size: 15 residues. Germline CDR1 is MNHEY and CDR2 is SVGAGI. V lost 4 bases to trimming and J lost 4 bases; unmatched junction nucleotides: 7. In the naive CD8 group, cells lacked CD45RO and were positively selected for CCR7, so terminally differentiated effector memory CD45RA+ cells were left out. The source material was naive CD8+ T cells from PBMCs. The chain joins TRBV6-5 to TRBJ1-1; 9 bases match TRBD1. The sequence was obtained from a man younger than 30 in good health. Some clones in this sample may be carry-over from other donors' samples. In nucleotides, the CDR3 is TGTGCCAGCAGTTCAGGGACAGGGCTGGGCACTGAAGCTTTCTTT. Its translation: CASSSGTGLGTEAFF.